This TCR beta chain was sequenced in a study of graft-versus-host responses after intestinal transplantation. Study in general: Recipients uniformly received anti-thymocyte globulin induction, followed by tacrolimus and steroids for roughly 3 years.

TCRdb's table, derived via immunoSEQ multiplex PCR, lists solely in-frame clones and lacks some. The table has several thousand clones, approximately 23% seen once. General observations from the study: GvH clones turned up in recipient marrow; some had shown up first in ileum or blood. Researchers found peak circulating GvH clone levels linked to early post-transplant HvG declines.

Post-reaction sorting isolated proliferating CFSE-low CD3+CD4+ and CD3+CD8+ responders. There are a few counts of this clone. Germline CDR1 SGHTA, CDR2 FQGNSA. The length of the CDR3 is 17 residues. V was pared by 5 bases and J by 0 bases, with 18 bases between. The clonotype comes from a human patient who was an organ donor for intestinal transplantation. The specimen was alloreactive CD4+ T cells from a mixed lymphocyte reaction culture, collected before transplantation. Noted subset: CFSE-low proliferating T cells sorted from roughly 6-day pre-transplant mixed lymphocyte reaction (GvH or HvG direction). The V and J genes are TRBV7-2 and TRBJ2-3, with a weak D call TRBD1 (7 bases). CDR3 in amino acids: CASSPRRGPLSTDTQYF. CDR3 sequence (DNA): TGTGCCAGCAGCCCCCGGAGGGGGCCCCTTAGCACAGATACGCAGTATTTT.